Below, 27 T cell receptor beta chains from the same sample are listed, as sequenced in a study of blood T cell repertoires in COVID-19. The assay was immunoSEQ multiplex PCR, and TCRdb's table has in-frame clones only and misses some. This table has 390,000 or so clones, around 90% appearing once. The sample consisted of peripheral blood. These receptors were collected from a man aged 18 to 35 with active or convalescent COVID-19.

The rearrangement joins TRBV5-1 to TRBJ1-2, with 7 bases aligning to TRBD1. Germline CDR1 SGHRS, CDR2 YFSETQ. The V gene end was trimmed by 2 bases and the J gene end by 2 bases; junction bases not matched to a gene: 3. This CDR3 is 14 amino acids long. CDR3: CASSLMGQNYGYTF. DNA for the CDR3: TGCGCCAGCAGCTTAATGGGACAGAACTATGGCTACACCTTC.

The chain recombines TRBV7-9 with TRBJ2-7, with D perhaps matching TRBD2 (6 bases). Germline CDR1 and CDR2: SEHNR and FQNEAQ (reference sequence). The CDR3 is made up of 15 amino acids. The V end lost 1 base, the J end lost 2 bases, and 12 bases lay between the germline ends. CDR3 DNA: TGTGCCAGCAGCTTAGAGGGGCGGGGTACCTACGAGCAGTACTTC. Protein sequence: CASSLEGRGTYEQYF.

This chain links TRBV6-5 with TRBJ1-2; 7 positions agree with TRBD1. Germline V gene sequence: CDR1 MNHEY, CDR2 SVGAGI. The CDR3 is 14 residues long. Trimming cost V 6 bases and J 1 base; bases outside gene matches: 5. This CDR3 is CASRDHRGNYGYTF. Here the CDR3 DNA reads TGTGCCAGCAGGGATCACAGGGGTAACTATGGCTACACCTTC.

The CDR3 protein is CSVWTGQETQYF. The CDR3 DNA is TGCAGCGTGTGGACAGGCCAAGAGACCCAGTACTTC. V and J are TRBV29-1 and TRBJ2-5; 7 nucleotides agree with TRBD1. The V gene's germline CDR1 is SQVTM and CDR2 ANQGSEA. This CDR3 spans 12 amino acids. V lost 6 bases to trimming and J lost 1 base; unmatched junction nucleotides: 2.

The gene calls are TRBV5-1 and TRBJ2-3, with a possible D match to TRBD1 (6 bases). V was pared by 0 bases and J by 1 base, with 6 bases between. The CDR3 consists of 14 residues. CDR1 and CDR2 (germline): SGHRS, YFSETQ. This CDR3 reads CASSLDRGTDTQYF. CDR3 nucleotides: TGCGCCAGCAGCTTGGACAGGGGCACAGATACGCAGTATTTT.

V usage is TRBV19 and J usage is TRBJ1-2; no firm D call. The V gene lost 1 base and the J gene lost 5 bases, with 8 bases spanning the gap. There are 13 residues in the CDR3. Germline V gene lookup returns CDR1 LNHDA and CDR2 SQIVND (reference sequence). The CDR3: CASSIVASYGYTF. DNA of the CDR3: TGTGCCAGTAGTATAGTTGCGAGTTATGGCTACACCTTC.

The CDR3 loop reads CASSDGDIDQPQHF. The CDR3 DNA is TGTGCCAGCTCAGATGGGGACATAGATCAGCCCCAGCATTTT. V is TRBV18 and J is TRBJ1-5; a possible D gene is TRBD1 (6 bases). Germline V CDR1 and CDR2: KGHSH, LQKENI. The CDR3 loop spans 14 amino acids. Trimming removed 5 bases at V and 5 bases at J, with 13 bases between.

J is TRBJ2-7 and V is TRBV7-2; 8 nucleotides match TRBD2. Germline V gives CDR1 SGHTA, CDR2 FQGNSA. Germline trimming cut 0 bases from V and 3 bases from J; bases unmatched to any gene: 10. CDR3 length: 17 amino acids. The CDR3 here is CASSLAMGGTRNYEQYF. The CDR3 coding sequence is TGTGCCAGCAGCTTAGCTATGGGGGGGACTAGAAACTACGAGCAGTACTTC.

Ten or more counts support this clone. The CDR3 nucleotides are TGTGCCAGCAGTGACACGGCCGGGACAGGGAATTCACCCCTCCACTTT. It codes for CASSDTAGTGNSPLHF. V is TRBV6-4 and J is TRBJ1-6; 9 bases match TRBD1. V dropped 2 bases and J dropped 7; count of bases not matched to a gene: 6. Germline V gene lookup returns CDR1 MRHNA and CDR2 SNTAGT. There are 16 residues in the CDR3.

The chain links TRBV30 to TRBJ2-1; tentative D call: TRBD1 (6 bases). The ends were cut back, 5 bases at V and 3 bases at J, with 11 bases in the middle. The CDR3 consists of 13 residues. Germline V lookup: CDR1 GTSNPN, CDR2 SVGIG (reference sequence). CDR3 DNA: TGTGCCTGGGCCGGGACAAACTACAATGAGCAGTTCTTC. It specifies CAWAGTNYNEQFF.

The chain recombines TRBV7-3 with TRBJ1-1; the D gene is possibly TRBD1 (5 bases). The CDR3 totals 13 residues. V lost 3 bases and J 10 bases, leaving 15 bases between the germline ends. The germline V gene encodes CDR1 SGHTA and CDR2 FQGTGA. This chain's CDR3 is CASSLNQGLGAFF. CDR3 nucleotides: TGTGCCAGCAGCTTGAATCAGGGTCTGGGAGCTTTCTTT.

This clone showed up just a few times. The chain employs TRBV3-1 (or the pseudogene TRBV3-2) and TRBJ2-3; TRBD1 is a possible D gene (5 bases). Per germline, CDR1 LGHDT and CDR2 YNNKEL (reference sequence). V was clipped by 4 bases and J by 6 bases, with 14 bases between them. This CDR3 region has 14 residues. Here the CDR3 DNA reads TGTGCCAGCAGCCTCCTGGGGCCTCGGGATACGCAGTATTTT. Its protein is CASSLLGPRDTQYF.

The chain uses TRBV5-1 and TRBJ2-1; 8 nucleotides match TRBD1. The CDR3 covers 15 residues. V shed 4 bases and J 5 bases; nucleotides not matched to a gene: 8. The germline V gene encodes CDR1 SGHRS and CDR2 YFSETQ. CDR3 DNA sequence: TGCGCCAGCAGCGCAGGGGGCCGCAGGAACAATGAGCAGTTCTTC. It encodes CASSAGGRRNNEQFF.

The chain is built from TRBV28 and TRBJ1-6; tentatively, D is TRBD1 (5 bases). The V and J ends lost 1 base and 7 bases respectively, with 14 bases between them. The germline gives CDR1 MDHEN, CDR2 SYDVKM. CDR3 length: 16 amino acids. The CDR3 sequence is CASSLYGGGDNSPLHF. Here the CDR3 DNA reads TGTGCCAGCAGTTTATACGGCGGGGGTGACAATTCACCCCTCCACTTT.

V and J are TRBV11-3 and TRBJ2-7; tentatively, D is TRBD2 (6 bases). This CDR3 region has 15 residues. V was pared by 5 bases and J by 4 bases, with 18 bases between. Germline lookup yields CDR1 SGHNT and CDR2 YENEEA. CDR3 nucleotide sequence: TGTGCCAGCAGCGCTAGGCGGGAAACTTCGTACGAGCAGTACTTC. Its protein product is CASSARRETSYEQYF. The whole variable domain, filled in from reference TRBV11-3 and TRBJ2-7, reads EAGVVQSPRYKIIEKKQPVAFWCNPISGHNTLYWYLQNLGQGPELLIRYENEEAVDDSQLPKDRFSAERLKGVDSTLKIQPAELGDSAVYLCASSARRETSYEQYFGPGTRLTVT.

The chain recombines TRBV25-1 with TRBJ1-6; TRBD1 matches 7 bases. V lost 6 bases and J lost 9; bases outside the gene matches: 8. CDR1 and CDR2 from the germline V gene are MGHDK and SYGVNS. The CDR3 is 14 amino acids. The CDR3 coding sequence is TGTGCCAGCAGAGCAGACAGGGTGGGTTCACCCCTCCACTTT. Translating it yields CASRADRVGSPLHF.

The V call is TRBV11-2, the J call TRBJ2-7; 12 nucleotides line up with TRBD2. V dropped 4 bases and J dropped 6; count of bases not matched to a gene: 4. This CDR3 has 14 residues. The germline gives CDR1 SGHAT, CDR2 FQNNGV. The CDR3 protein is CASSSGTSGPEQYF. The CDR3 nucleotides are TGTGCCAGCAGCTCCGGGACTAGCGGGCCCGAGCAGTACTTC.

This chain connects TRBV5-5 to TRBJ1-5; possible D gene TRBD1, 5 bases. Germline loops: CDR1 SGHKS, CDR2 YYEKEE (reference sequence). V dropped 4 bases and J dropped 1 base, with 12 bases sitting between them. The CDR3 covers 15 residues. The CDR3 is CASSRGRRSNQPQHF. Written as DNA, the CDR3 is TGTGCCAGCAGCCGGGGGAGACGGAGCAATCAGCCCCAGCATTTT.

The chain joins TRBV7-9 to TRBJ2-1, with 7 nucleotides matching TRBD2. Germline V lookup: CDR1 SEHNR, CDR2 FQNEAQ (reference sequence). The CDR3 totals 17 residues. J lost 4 bases, V lost 4 bases, and 13 bases had no gene match. The CDR3 DNA is TGTGCCAGCAGCTCCCCGACGTGGGGCGGGAGTTACAATGAGCAGTTCTTC. It codes for CASSSPTWGGSYNEQFF.

The CDR3: CASRLGLSGANVLTF. CDR3 bases: TGTGCCAGCAGACTCGGTCTCTCTGGGGCCAACGTCCTGACTTTC. The genes are TRBV3-1 (or the pseudogene TRBV3-2) and TRBJ2-6; unclear D gene. This CDR3 has 15 residues. The germline V and J ends were trimmed by 6 bases and 0 bases, with 9 bases remaining between them. The germline gives CDR1 LGHDT, CDR2 YNNKEL (reference sequence).

The chain has TRBV5-1 and TRBJ1-6; D is uncertain. Trimming removed 0 bases from V and 5 bases from J, with 9 bases in between. The germline V gene has CDR1 SGHRS and CDR2 YFSETQ. The CDR3 is 15 amino acids. The CDR3, as DNA: TGCGCCAGCAGCTTGGTTACAGACAATAATTCACCCCTCCACTTT. Residues: CASSLVTDNNSPLHF.

The chain links TRBV25-1 to TRBJ1-2; D may be TRBD1 (6 bases). The germline CDR1 and CDR2 sequences are MGHDK and SYGVNS. Deletions cut 4 bases from V and 4 bases from J, with 19 bases between. There are 16 residues in the CDR3. CDR3 amino acids: CASSGDNAVRAYGYTF. The CDR3 DNA reads as TGTGCCAGCAGTGGGGACAACGCGGTAAGGGCCTATGGCTACACCTTC.

Of note for this clone: The germline gene is not matched at one end of the junction; a read error may be the cause. The sample has other DNA sequences that encode this CDR3 too. The chain couples TRBV19 to TRBJ1-5; perhaps TRBD1 as D (5 bases). This CDR3 spans 12 amino acids. Germline V gene data show CDR1 as LNHDA and CDR2 as SQIVND (reference sequence). As DNA, the CDR3 is TGTGCCAGTAGTATAGGGAGACAGCCGCAGCATTTT. It yields the protein CASSIGRQPQHF.

This chain connects TRBV19 to TRBJ2-1; TRBD2 agrees at 11 bases. The CDR3 extends over 18 amino acids. Germline-derived CDR1 and CDR2 are LNHDA and SQIVND (reference sequence). The V and J ends lost 4 bases and 3 bases, in that order; junction bases with no gene match: 11. The DNA for the CDR3 is TGTGCCAGTAGTAGGGGGCTAGCGGGAGGCTGGGACTACAATGAGCAGTTCTTC. It is translated as CASSRGLAGGWDYNEQFF.

The J gene is TRBJ1-2, the V gene TRBV9; 9 nucleotides match TRBD1. The J segment lost 7 bases and the V segment lost 3 bases, leaving 13 bases of the junction unmatched. The CDR3 is made up of 16 amino acids. The V gene's germline CDR1 is SGDLS and CDR2 YYNGEE. Written as DNA, the CDR3 is TGTGCCAGCAGCGCAAGTGGGGCAACAGGGGGCGGTGGCTACACCTTC. It is translated as CASSASGATGGGGYTF.

This chain joins TRBV6-1 and TRBJ1-6; 7 bases are shared with TRBD1. Germline V gene data show CDR1 as MNHNS and CDR2 as SASEGT. This CDR3 is 15 amino acids long. The ends lost 3 bases at V and 10 bases at J; junction bases unmatched: 9. CDR3 nucleotide sequence: TGTGCCAGCAGTGACGCCGGCACAGGGGAATCACCCCTCCACTTT. It is translated as CASSDAGTGESPLHF.

The V gene is TRBV6-5, the J gene TRBJ1-1; 7 positions match TRBD1. The germline V gene encodes CDR1 MNHEY and CDR2 SVGAGI. The CDR3 runs to 16 residues. The junction had 6 bases not matched to a gene; V was cut back by 2 bases and J by 0 bases. CDR3 protein: CASSYGTAPLNTEAFF. The DNA for the CDR3 is TGTGCCAGCAGTTACGGGACAGCTCCACTGAACACTGAAGCTTTCTTT.